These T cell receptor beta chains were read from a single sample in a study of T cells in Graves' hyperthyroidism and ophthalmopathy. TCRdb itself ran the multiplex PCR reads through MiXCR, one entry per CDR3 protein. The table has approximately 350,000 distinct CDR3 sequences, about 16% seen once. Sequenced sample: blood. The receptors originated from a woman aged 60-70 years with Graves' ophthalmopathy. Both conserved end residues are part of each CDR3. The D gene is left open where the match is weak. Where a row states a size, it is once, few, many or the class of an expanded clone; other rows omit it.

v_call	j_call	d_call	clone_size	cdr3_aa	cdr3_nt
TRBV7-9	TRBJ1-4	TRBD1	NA	CASRTAGGTGDNEKLFF	TGTGCCAGCAGGACCGCGGGTGGGACAGGAGATAATGAAAAACTGTTTTTT
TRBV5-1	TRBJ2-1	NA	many	CASSWGAGYNEQFF	TGCGCCAGCAGTTGGGGGGCGGGCTACAATGAGCAGTTCTTC
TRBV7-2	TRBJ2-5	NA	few	CASSLDPGASETQYF	TGTGCCAGCAGCTTAGATCCGGGAGCGAGTGAGACCCAGTACTTC
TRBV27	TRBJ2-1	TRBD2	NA	CASSPGGTSGRAAGEQFF	TGTGCCAGCAGCCCTGGGGGGACTAGCGGGAGGGCCGCTGGTGAGCAGTTCTTC
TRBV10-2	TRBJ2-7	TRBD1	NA	CASSETTGSYGQYF	TGCGCCAGCAGTGAGACGACAGGGTCCTACGGGCAGTACTTC
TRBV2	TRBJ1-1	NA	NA	CASSDRVGGTEAFF	TGTGCCAGCAGTGACAGGGTCGGTGGCACTGAAGCTTTCTTT
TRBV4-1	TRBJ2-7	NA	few	CASSQNREWEQYF	TGCGCCAGCAGCCAAAATCGGGAGTGGGAGCAGTACTTC
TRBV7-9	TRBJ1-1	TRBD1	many	CASSTGQGAANTEAFF	TGTGCCAGCAGCACCGGACAGGGGGCTGCGAACACTGAAGCTTTCTTT
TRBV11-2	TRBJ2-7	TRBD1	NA	CASSFSGQGSYEQYF	TGTGCCAGCAGCTTCTCGGGACAGGGTTCCTACGAGCAGTACTTC
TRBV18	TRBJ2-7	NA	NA	CAGSHGQTYEQYF	TGTGCCGGCTCACACGGACAAACCTACGAGCAGTACTTC
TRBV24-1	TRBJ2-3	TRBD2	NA	CATSDSGRITDTQYF	TGTGCCACCAGTGATAGCGGGAGGATCACAGATACGCAGTATTTT
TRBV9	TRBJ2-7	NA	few	CASSPRQADSYEQYF	TGTGCCAGCAGCCCCAGACAAGCGGACTCCTACGAGCAGTACTTC
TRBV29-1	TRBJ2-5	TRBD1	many	CSAPGQGTETQYF	TGCAGCGCCCCCGGACAGGGCACAGAGACCCAGTACTTC
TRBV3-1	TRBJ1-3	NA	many	CASRPTGFGNTIYF	TGTGCCAGCAGACCTACAGGGTTTGGAAACACCATATATTTT
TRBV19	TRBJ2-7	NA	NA	CASSTTSTYEQYF	TGTGCCAGTAGTACAACTAGCACCTACGAGCAGTACTTC
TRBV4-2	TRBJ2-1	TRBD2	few	CASSHREVHNEQFF	TGTGCCAGCAGCCACCGGGAGGTACACAATGAGCAGTTCTTC
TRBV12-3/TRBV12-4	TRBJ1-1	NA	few	CASSFRGEAFF	TGTGCCAGCAGTTTCAGGGGTGAAGCTTTCTTT
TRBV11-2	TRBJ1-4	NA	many	CASSFRATNEKLFF	TGTGCCAGCAGCTTCCGAGCAACTAATGAAAAACTGTTTTTT
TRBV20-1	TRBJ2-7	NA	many	CSAQRGFRQAQSYEQYF	TGCAGTGCTCAACGGGGATTTAGACAGGCCCAGTCCTACGAGCAGTACTTC
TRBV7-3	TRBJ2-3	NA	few	CASSLNPQRSNDTQYF	TGTGCCAGCAGCTTAAACCCGCAGCGGAGCAATGATACGCAGTATTTT
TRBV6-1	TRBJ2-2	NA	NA	CASSYWPNTGELFF	TGTGCCAGCAGTTATTGGCCGAACACCGGGGAGCTGTTTTTT
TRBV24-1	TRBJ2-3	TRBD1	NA	CATSDPGTGNPDTQYF	TGTGCCACCAGTGACCCCGGGACAGGGAACCCAGATACGCAGTATTTT
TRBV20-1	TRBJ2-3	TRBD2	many	CSANLLTSGDDTQYF	TGCAGTGCTAATCTTCTGACTAGCGGGGACGATACGCAGTATTTT
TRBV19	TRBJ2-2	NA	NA	CASSMPGYTGELFF	TGTGCCAGTAGTATGCCGGGTTACACCGGGGAGCTGTTTTTT
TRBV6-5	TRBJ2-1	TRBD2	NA	CASSYSHLAGTRGEQFF	TGTGCCAGCAGTTACTCCCATCTAGCGGGAACCCGTGGTGAGCAGTTCTTC
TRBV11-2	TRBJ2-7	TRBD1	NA	CASSFPTGGSYEQYF	TGTGCCAGCAGCTTTCCGACAGGGGGCTCCTACGAGCAGTACTTC
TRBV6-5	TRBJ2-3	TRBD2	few	CASSYRAGGPTDTQYF	TGTGCCAGCAGTTACCGGGCGGGAGGGCCAACAGATACGCAGTATTTT
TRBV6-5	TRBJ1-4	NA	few	CASSYSDATNEKLFF	TGTGCCAGCAGTTACTCGGATGCAACTAATGAAAAACTGTTTTTT
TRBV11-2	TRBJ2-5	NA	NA	CASSLLGGTRRETQYF	TGTGCCAGCAGCCTCCTCGGGGGGACACGTAGGGAGACCCAGTACTTC
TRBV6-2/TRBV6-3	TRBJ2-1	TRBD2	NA	CASSYFVGPGLAVGGEQFF	TGTGCCAGCAGTTACTTTGTTGGCCCGGGACTAGCGGTCGGGGGGGAGCAGTTCTTC
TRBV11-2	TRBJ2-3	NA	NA	CASSTNPPGPTSTDTQYF	TGTGCCAGCAGCACTAACCCCCCGGGACCCACTAGCACAGATACGCAGTATTTT
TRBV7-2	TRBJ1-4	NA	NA	CASSFNGPGTNEKLFF	TGTGCCAGCAGCTTTAACGGGCCCGGAACTAATGAAAAACTGTTTTTT